Listed here are 24 T cell receptor beta chains from one sample, sequenced in a study of shared clonotypes between healthy human individuals. Method: immunoSEQ multiplex PCR; TCRdb's copy keeps in-frame clones and lacks some. This repertoire shows roughly 2,500,000 clones, 90% to 95% found once; its top ten account for 0.36%. The sequenced sample consisted of naive CD4+ T cells from PBMCs. Subset noted: CD45RA+ positively selected. The receptors originated from a man aged 18 to 29 in good health. Some clones in this sample may be carry-over from other donors' samples.

The rearrangement joins TRBV28 to TRBJ2-7; 8 bases are a match to TRBD2. This CDR3 comprises 16 residues. V was pared by 3 bases and J by 6 bases, with 13 bases of the junction left unmatched. Per the germline V gene, CDR1 is MDHEN and CDR2 is SYDVKM. The CDR3 loop is CASSLVGAGRGGEQYF. Written as DNA, the CDR3 is TGTGCCAGCAGTTTGGTTGGGGCCGGCCGGGGGGGCGAGCAGTACTTC.

This chain connects TRBV11-3 to TRBJ2-3, with TRBD2 matching over 7 bases. The CDR3 has 15 amino acids. V was clipped by 3 bases and J by 3 bases; unmatched bases: 6. CDR1 is SGHNT, CDR2 YENEEA, per germline. The CDR3 coding sequence is TGTGCCAGCAGCTTTCGCGGGGGTAGGACAGATACGCAGTATTTT. Its protein is CASSFRGGRTDTQYF.

The rearrangement joins TRBV5-1 to TRBJ2-3; weak D call: TRBD2 (5 bases). V was trimmed by 4 bases and J by 6 bases, leaving 15 bases between them. In germline, CDR1 is SGHRS, CDR2 YFSETQ. CDR3 length: 14 amino acids. CDR3 region: CASSVTRSQDTQYF. For the CDR3, the DNA is TGCGCCAGCAGCGTAACTAGGTCCCAGGATACGCAGTATTTT.

This chain links TRBV30 with TRBJ1-2, with 7 bases matching TRBD1. Germline V gene sequence: CDR1 GTSNPN, CDR2 SVGIG (reference sequence). V shed 2 bases, J shed 13 bases, and the junction held 13 bases outside the gene matches. The CDR3 is made up of 13 amino acids. The CDR3 DNA reads as TGTGCCTGGAGTTTCGGGGGGCTCCAGGGGGGCACCTTC. The encoded protein is CAWSFGGLQGGTF. Complete variable domain (other parts from reference TRBV30 and TRBJ1-2): SQTIHQWPATLVQPVGSPLSLECTVEGTSNPNLYWYRQAAGRGLQLLFYSVGIGQISSEVPQNLSASRPQDRQFILSSKKLLLSDSGFYLCAWSFGGLQGGTFGSGTRLTVV.

The rearrangement uses TRBV30 and TRBJ1-2; possibly TRBD1 for D (6 bases). CDR1 and CDR2 (germline): GTSNPN, SVGIG (reference sequence). The CDR3 is made up of 16 amino acids. The germline V and J ends were trimmed by 0 bases and 4 bases, with 18 bases remaining between them. As DNA, the CDR3 is TGTGCCTGGAGTGTACTAGGGGGGTGGAGCCCCTATGGCTACACCTTC. Amino acids: CAWSVLGGWSPYGYTF.

The chain combines TRBV9 with TRBJ1-6; D remains ambiguous. The CDR3 sequence is 16 residues long. Deletions cut 0 bases from V and 8 bases from J, with 15 bases between. Germline V CDR1 and CDR2: SGDLS, YYNGEE. As DNA, the CDR3 is TGTGCCAGCAGCGTAGAGGTCGGTGCCCCGGATTCACCCCTCCACTTT. Protein sequence: CASSVEVGAPDSPLHF.

A note on this clone: This sample also contains other DNA sequences that code for the same CDR3. V and J are TRBV2 and TRBJ1-5, with 8 bases aligning to TRBD1. V shed 1 base, J shed 5 bases, and the junction held 1 base outside the gene matches. The CDR3 covers 14 residues. CDR1 SNHLY and CDR2 FYNNEI come from the germline V gene. DNA for the CDR3: TGTGCCAGCAGTGAAGAACAGGGGGATCAGCCCCAGCATTTT. Protein product: CASSEEQGDQPQHF.

V usage is TRBV19 and J usage is TRBJ1-1; D call uncertain. Germline V gives CDR1 LNHDA, CDR2 SQIVND (reference sequence). The CDR3 totals 16 residues. Trimming took off 6 bases at V and 0 bases at J, with 17 bases between the two ends. Here the CDR3 reads CASRDGRLTLNTEAFF. The CDR3 DNA sequence: TGTGCCAGTAGGGACGGGCGCCTCACTTTGAACACTGAAGCTTTCTTT.

For the CDR3, the DNA is TGTGCCATCAGTGAGTCCACAGGGGTCACTGAAGCTTTCTTT. It translates to CAISESTGVTEAFF. The gene calls are TRBV10-3 and TRBJ1-1; TRBD1 aligns across 7 bases. After removal of 0 bases from V and 4 bases from J, the junction contained 2 bases not matched to a gene. CDR3 length: 14 residues. Germline V gene sequence: CDR1 ENHRY, CDR2 SYGVKD.

The V and J genes are TRBV2 and TRBJ2-3, with D possibly being TRBD2 (5 bases). The CDR3 length is 11 residues. The germline CDR1 and CDR2 sequences are SNHLY and FYNNEI. Trimming shortened V by 8 bases and J by 6 bases, and 9 bases separated the two germline ends. The CDR3 DNA reads TGTGCCAGCGGAGGCCGGGATACGCAGTATTTT. Encoded protein: CASGGRDTQYF. The full variable domain, with the rest looked up from reference TRBV2 and TRBJ2-3, is EPEVTQTPSHQVTQMGQEVILRCVPISNHLYFYWYRQILGQKVEFLVSFYNNEISEKSEIFDDQFSVERPDGSNFTLKIRSTKLEDSAMYFCASGGRDTQYFGPGTRLTVL.

V is TRBV18 and J is TRBJ2-4; D gene ambiguous. The length of the CDR3 is 15 residues. V lost 3 bases, J lost 1 base, and 10 bases lay in between. The germline CDR1 and CDR2 sequences are KGHSH and LQKENI. The DNA of the CDR3 is TGTGCCAGCTCACCTCCTAGTACGGCCAAAAACATTCAGTACTTC. This gives the protein CASSPPSTAKNIQYF.

The V and J genes are TRBV5-1 and TRBJ2-7; D uncertain. V was clipped by 4 bases and J by 2 bases, with 13 bases between them. Per germline, CDR1 SGHRS and CDR2 YFSETQ. The CDR3 has 14 residues. DNA for the CDR3: TGCGCCAGCAGCCCGACGGTTATGACCTACGAGCAGTACTTC. Translated, it gives CASSPTVMTYEQYF.

The J gene is TRBJ2-3, the V gene TRBV30; 15 bases align to TRBD2. The CDR3 contains 16 residues. V was clipped by 4 bases and J by 3 bases; unmatched bases: 5. Looked up from germline, CDR1 is GTSNPN and CDR2 is SVGIG (reference sequence). CDR3 region: CAWTWGLAGGTDTQYF. CDR3 DNA: TGTGCCTGGACTTGGGGACTAGCGGGAGGAACAGATACGCAGTATTTT.

The chain has TRBV28 and TRBJ2-1, with 7 bases lining up with TRBD2. Germline V gene data show CDR1 as MDHEN and CDR2 as SYDVKM. The CDR3 is 18 amino acids. J gave up 0 bases and V 2 bases, and 10 bases lay outside the gene matches. In DNA, the CDR3 is TGTGCCAGCAGTTTAAGTCTTCGGCGGGGGAGCTCCTACAATGAGCAGTTCTTC. This sequence encodes CASSLSLRRGSSYNEQFF.

The rearrangement uses TRBV27 and TRBJ2-3; D call uncertain. In germline, CDR1 is MNHEY, CDR2 SMNVEV (reference sequence). With 6 bases removed from V and 3 bases from J, the gap between germline ends came to 16 bases. This CDR3 contains 15 residues. In DNA, the CDR3 is TGTGCCAGCAGCCCCGGAGCCGGCAGGACAGATACGCAGTATTTT. Translated: CASSPGAGRTDTQYF.

The gene calls are TRBV6-5 and TRBJ1-1; no reliable D call. This CDR3 is built from 13 residues. Deletions cut 6 bases from V and 1 base from J, with 9 bases between. Germline CDR1 is MNHEY and CDR2 is SVGAGI. The CDR3 DNA reads as TGTGCCAGCAGCGTCACAGAGAACACTGAAGCTTTCTTT. The encoded protein is CASSVTENTEAFF.

A few counts support this clone. This chain uses TRBV10-1 with TRBJ1-1; 9 positions agree with TRBD1. This CDR3 region has 17 residues. The germline gives CDR1 WNHNN, CDR2 SYGVQD (reference sequence). J gave up 4 bases and V 6 bases, and 15 bases lay outside the gene matches. The DNA of the CDR3 is TGCGCCAGCAGCAGAGGGTTGGGGACAGGGCCGGGCACTGAAGCTTTCTTT. Protein: CASSRGLGTGPGTEAFF.

In regard to this clone: This CDR3 is also generated by other DNA sequences in the sample. This chain links TRBV19 with TRBJ2-1; 8 bases align to TRBD2. Germline V CDR1 and CDR2: LNHDA, SQIVND (reference sequence). V dropped 2 bases and J dropped 2; count of bases not matched to a gene: 2. This CDR3 spans 15 amino acids. The CDR3 is CASSIRAGAYNEQFF. DNA for the CDR3: TGTGCCAGTAGTATACGAGCGGGAGCCTACAATGAGCAGTTCTTC.

This clone has only a few counts. The CDR3 region has the DNA TGTGCCAGCAGGGCGACAGGACGTAATGAAAAACTGTTTTTT. Protein sequence: CASRATGRNEKLFF. The chain combines TRBV6-1 with TRBJ1-4, with D perhaps TRBD1 (6 bases). V dropped 6 bases and J dropped 4 bases, with 12 bases sitting between them. CDR3 size: 14 residues. Germline lookup yields CDR1 MNHNS and CDR2 SASEGT.

Details on this clone: The same CDR3 also results from other DNA sequences found in this sample. The chain recombines TRBV9 with TRBJ1-1; 10 bases fit TRBD1. The CDR3 runs to 14 residues. The trim removed 4 bases at V and 5 bases at J, leaving 5 bases unmatched. In germline, CDR1 is SGDLS, CDR2 YYNGEE. CDR3 residues: CASSRTGGRTEAFF. The CDR3, as DNA: TGTGCCAGCAGCCGGACAGGGGGACGGACTGAAGCTTTCTTT.

A word on this clone: This CDR3 is also generated by other DNA sequences in the sample. The rearrangement links TRBV28 to TRBJ1-1; D is perhaps TRBD1 (6 bases). The V gene lost 5 bases and the J gene lost 0 bases, with 13 bases spanning the gap. CDR3 size: 15 residues. Germline V gene lookup returns CDR1 MDHEN and CDR2 SYDVKM. CDR3 residues: CASSPPRGMNTEAFF. The CDR3 coding sequence is TGTGCCAGCAGTCCCCCAAGGGGGATGAACACTGAAGCTTTCTTT.

This rearrangement joins TRBV2 to TRBJ2-7, with 9 bases matching TRBD2. Unmatched junction bases numbered 3, after V lost 1 base and J lost 2 bases. This CDR3 contains 15 residues. Germline CDR1 and CDR2: SNHLY and FYNNEI. CDR3 sequence: CASSEVEREAYEQYF. For the CDR3, the DNA is TGTGCCAGCAGTGAAGTAGAGCGGGAGGCCTACGAGCAGTACTTC.

The genes are TRBV9 and TRBJ2-1; D gene ambiguous. In germline, CDR1 is SGDLS, CDR2 YYNGEE. The CDR3 length is 14 residues. Trimming stripped 0 bases from V and 10 bases from J, with 14 bases between. The CDR3 protein is CASSVGRITDEQFF. DNA for the CDR3: TGTGCCAGCAGCGTAGGCAGGATTACCGACGAGCAGTTCTTC.

The chain uses TRBV5-6 and TRBJ2-1; D gene unclear. Deletions cut 2 bases from V and 2 bases from J, with 14 bases between. This CDR3 has 16 residues. The germline CDR1 and CDR2 sequences are SGHDT and YYEEEE. The CDR3 DNA sequence: TGTGCCAGCAGCTTTACGGCAAGCGAAACCTACAATGAGCAGTTCTTC. It is translated as CASSFTASETYNEQFF.